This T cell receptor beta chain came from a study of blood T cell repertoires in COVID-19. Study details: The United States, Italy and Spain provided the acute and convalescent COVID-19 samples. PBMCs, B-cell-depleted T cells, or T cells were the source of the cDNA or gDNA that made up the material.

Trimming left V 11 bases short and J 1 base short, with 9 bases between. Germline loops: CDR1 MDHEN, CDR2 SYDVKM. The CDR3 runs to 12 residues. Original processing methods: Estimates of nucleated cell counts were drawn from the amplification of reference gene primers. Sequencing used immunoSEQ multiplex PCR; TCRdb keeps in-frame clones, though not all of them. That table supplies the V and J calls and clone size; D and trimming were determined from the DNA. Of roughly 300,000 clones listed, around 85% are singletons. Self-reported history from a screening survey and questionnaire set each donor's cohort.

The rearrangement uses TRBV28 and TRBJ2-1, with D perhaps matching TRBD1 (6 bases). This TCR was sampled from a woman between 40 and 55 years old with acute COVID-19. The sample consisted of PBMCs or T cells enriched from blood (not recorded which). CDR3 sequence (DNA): TGTGCCCTAGGGGGTTCCTACAATGAGCAGTTCTTC. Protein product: CALGGSYNEQFF.